These 6 T cell receptor beta chains came from one sample sequenced in a study of T cells in localized non-small cell lung cancer. The data were produced by immunoSEQ multiplex PCR, yet TCRdb's version contains in-frame clones alone and is incomplete. The sample records about 33,000 clones, around 80% being singletons. The specimen was peripheral blood, collected before any cancer treatment. The receptors stem from a male donor at least 60 years old with stage III squamous cell lung carcinoma.

V gene TRBV9 combines with J gene TRBJ2-3; TRBD1 is a possible D gene (6 bases). The CDR3 sequence is 16 residues long. Germline values: CDR1 SGDLS, CDR2 YYNGEE. Trimming took 2 bases from V and 0 from J, leaving 13 bases between them. CDR3 DNA sequence: TGTGCCAGCAGCGTTCGGGACATCTCTAGCACAGATACGCAGTATTTT. It specifies CASSVRDISSTDTQYF.

The genes are TRBV6-5 and TRBJ2-3; 12 bases align to TRBD1. The junction had 5 bases not matched to a gene; V was cut back by 5 bases and J by 5 bases. The CDR3 has 15 residues. CDR1 and CDR2 (germline): MNHEY, SVGAGI. CDR3 bases: TGTGCCAGCAGTCGGGACAGGGGGCGTAGAGATACGCAGTATTTT. Encoded protein: CASSRDRGRRDTQYF.

The J gene is TRBJ2-7, the V gene TRBV30, with D hard to call. CDR1 and CDR2 (germline): GTSNPN, SVGIG (reference sequence). V lost 0 bases and J lost 4, with 7 bases in between. The CDR3 runs 12 residues. For the CDR3, the DNA is TGTGCCTGGAGTGTCCAGAATTACGAGCAGTACTTC. Translated, it gives CAWSVQNYEQYF.

The chain links TRBV7-8 to TRBJ1-1, with unresolved D. The germline V gene has CDR1 SGHVS and CDR2 FQNEAQ. The CDR3 extends over 12 amino acids. V dropped 5 bases and J dropped 9 bases, with 13 bases sitting between them. The CDR3 DNA sequence: TGTGCCAGCAGCCCCAATCGGGATCAAGCTTTCTTT. This gives the protein CASSPNRDQAFF.

The J gene is TRBJ2-7, the V gene TRBV7-6; no definite D call. Between the trimmed V and J ends, which lost 0 bases and 2 bases, there was a span of 8 bases. Germline lookup yields CDR1 SGHVS and CDR2 FNYEAQ. This CDR3 is built from 14 residues. CDR3: CASSLAMYTYEQYF. CDR3 in DNA: TGTGCCAGCAGCTTAGCGATGTACACCTACGAGCAGTACTTC.

In this sample, this clone turned up a few times. The chain carries TRBV5-1 and TRBJ2-2; a weak D match, TRBD1 (6 bases). This CDR3 has 14 residues. Looked up from germline, CDR1 is SGHRS and CDR2 is YFSETQ. Trimming took 0 bases from V and 5 from J, leaving 8 bases between them. The CDR3 coding sequence is TGCGCCAGCAGCTTGGCCGGGACAACCGGGGAGCTGTTTTTT. As protein: CASSLAGTTGELFF.